The T cell receptor beta chain described here comes from a study of cytomegalovirus exposure and HLA in healthy donors. Study-level results: Reports credit the classifier with highly specific, highly sensitive diagnosis of cytomegalovirus status.

It was with 60 Vbeta and 13 Jbeta primers that the PCR ran. Measured with immunoSEQ multiplex PCR; TCRdb has only the in-frame clones, and not every one. Of around 110,000 clones listed, around 81% were seen once; the top ten hold 3% to 5%. With 0 bases removed from V and 2 bases from J, the gap between germline ends came to 8 bases. This CDR3 comprises 14 residues. The V gene's germline CDR1 is SGHDT and CDR2 YYEEEE. Of note for this clone: Its antigen is unknown.

The chain is built from TRBV5-6 and TRBJ2-5; TRBD2 is a possible D gene (5 bases). This sequence originates from a woman aged 30 to 39 in good health and CMV-seronegative. Sequenced: PBMCs. The CDR3, as DNA: TGTGCCAGCAGCTTGGAAGCGGTTCAAGAGACCCAGTACTTC. Translated: CASSLEAVQETQYF.